The next 23 T cell receptor beta chains were all read from a single sample in a study of CD8 T cells in Susac syndrome. An amount of RNA that ranged from roughly 0.5 to 1 ug was reverse transcribed with random hexamers. TCRdb called the immunoSEQ multiplex PCR reads again in MiXCR, with one record for every CDR3 protein. The repertoire holds about 80,000 distinct CDR3 sequences, around 94% seen once, with approximately 0.26% in the top ten. The specimen sequenced was CD8+ T cells from PBMCs. Receptors were obtained from a human donor in good health.

The rearrangement links TRBV13 to TRBJ2-7; D not certain. The V end lost 2 bases, the J end lost 12 bases, and 8 bases lay between the germline ends. Germline V CDR1 and CDR2: PRHDT, FYEKMQ (reference sequence). This CDR3 spans 10 amino acids. CDR3 residues: CASSLRRRYV. CDR3 in DNA: TGTGCCAGCAGCTTACGAAGACGGTACGTC.

The chain recombines TRBV7-8 with TRBJ2-3; TRBD2 agrees at 9 bases. V lost 5 bases to trimming and J lost 5 bases; unmatched junction nucleotides: 17. Germline CDR1 is SGHVS and CDR2 is FQNEAQ. The CDR3 has 18 amino acids. The CDR3 DNA sequence: TGTGCCAGCAGCCCCGCTCTTTGGGGCGGGAGGGAGGAAGATACGCAGTATTTT. Its translation is CASSPALWGGREEDTQYF.

V and J are TRBV28 and TRBJ1-2, with a tentative D call TRBD1 (5 bases). V lost 3 bases to trimming and J lost 4 bases, with 12 bases between them. Germline loops: CDR1 MDHEN, CDR2 SYDVKM. The length of the CDR3 is 14 residues. CDR3 sequence (DNA): TGTGCCAGCAGTTTGACAGTCCTCTCCTATGGCTACACCTTC. Protein sequence: CASSLTVLSYGYTF.

V and J are TRBV20-1 and TRBJ2-7, with 10 bases lining up with TRBD2. Germline V gene lookup returns CDR1 DFQATT and CDR2 SNEGSKA (reference sequence). This CDR3 has 16 amino acids. The V segment lost 0 bases and the J segment 6 bases; nucleotides outside the gene matches: 11. The CDR3 region has the DNA TGCAGTGCTAGAGATCCCGGCGAAGCGGGAGGGCTCGAGCAGTACGTC. It yields the protein CSARDPGEAGGLEQYV.

The J gene is TRBJ2-7, the V gene TRBV13, with 12 bases that match TRBD2. The CDR3 sequence is 16 residues long. Germline CDR1 is PRHDT and CDR2 is FYEKMQ (reference sequence). Trimming took 0 bases from V and 3 from J; bases not matched to a gene: 3. CDR3 residues: CASSLGRLAGVYEQYV. In DNA, the CDR3 is TGTGCCAGCAGCTTAGGGCGACTAGCGGGAGTCTACGAGCAGTACGTC.

The J gene is TRBJ1-6, the V gene TRBV4-1; D uncertain. V was trimmed by 0 bases and J by 8 bases, leaving 17 bases between them. This CDR3 has 17 residues. The germline gives CDR1 MGHRA, CDR2 YSYEKL. CDR3 loop: CASSQDPGLRDYSPLHF. As DNA, the CDR3 is TGCGCCAGCAGCCAAGATCCAGGACTGCGAGACTATTCACCCCTCCACTTT.

This rearrangement joins TRBV18 to TRBJ2-3; D remains ambiguous. Trimming took off 0 bases at V and 0 bases at J, with 10 bases between the two ends. The CDR3 is made up of 16 amino acids. CDR1 KGHSH and CDR2 LQKENI come from the germline V gene. DNA for the CDR3: TGTGCCAGCTCACCACCTCAAGGAGCTAGCACAGATACGCAGTATTTT. Protein: CASSPPQGASTDTQYF.

The chain is built from TRBV6-6 and TRBJ2-7, with D unclear. The CDR3 length is 13 residues. Germline CDR1 and CDR2: MNHNY and SVGAGI (reference sequence). Trimming took 6 bases from V and 3 from J, leaving 12 bases between them. This chain's CDR3 is CASSYRAGYEQYF. The CDR3 DNA sequence: TGTGCCAGCAGCTACCGGGCCGGCTACGAGCAGTACTTC.

This clonotype was detected once. This chain uses TRBV5-1 with TRBJ1-1; the D gene is possibly TRBD1 (5 bases). CDR3 size: 15 residues. V lost 0 bases, J lost 6 bases, and 15 bases lay in between. Germline lookup yields CDR1 SGHRS and CDR2 YFSETQ. CDR3 nucleotides: TGCGCCAGCAGCTTGGTGGGGGTAGATGAGTCTGAAGCTTTCTTT. Protein: CASSLVGVDESEAFF.

V is TRBV29-1 and J is TRBJ2-2; 9 positions agree with TRBD1. Germline V gene lookup returns CDR1 SQVTM and CDR2 ANQGSEA. V dropped 6 bases and J dropped 6; count of bases not matched to a gene: 8. The CDR3 consists of 14 residues. The CDR3 protein is CSVGQGARAGELFF. The DNA of the CDR3 is TGCAGCGTGGGACAGGGTGCTAGGGCCGGGGAGCTGTTTTTT.

The CDR3 nucleotides are TGTGCCAGCAGCCTAGACGCGGTGAACACTGAAGCTTTCTTT. Translated: CASSLDAVNTEAFF. The gene calls are TRBV9 and TRBJ1-1; D is undetermined. This CDR3 contains 14 residues. The V and J ends lost 4 bases and 0 bases respectively, with 10 bases between them. The germline V gene encodes CDR1 SGDLS and CDR2 YYNGEE.

This chain links TRBV4-1 with TRBJ2-7; D perhaps matches TRBD2 (7 bases). Germline V gene data show CDR1 as MGHRA and CDR2 as YSYEKL. The CDR3 runs to 15 residues. Trimming took off 2 bases at V and 6 bases at J, with 17 bases between the two ends. The CDR3 loop reads CASSQSQGGGPEQYF. The CDR3 DNA sequence: TGCGCCAGCAGCCAAAGCCAGGGAGGGGGGCCCGAGCAGTACTTC.

This clonotype was counted a single time. The V and J genes are TRBV30 and TRBJ1-5, with TRBD1 matching 8 bases. Germline V gene sequence: CDR1 GTSNPN, CDR2 SVGIG (reference sequence). This CDR3 is 14 amino acids long. Trimming removed 0 bases from V and 6 bases from J; junction bases left unmatched: 4. The CDR3 nucleotides read TGTGCCTGGAGTGTCGGGCAGGGGGCTCAGCCCCAGCATTTT. Translation gives CAWSVGQGAQPQHF.

This clonotype has only one observation. The chain carries TRBV20-1 and TRBJ1-5; possible D gene TRBD1, 5 bases. The CDR3 is made up of 15 amino acids. Trimming took 5 bases from V and 0 from J, leaving 14 bases between them. The germline V gene encodes CDR1 DFQATT and CDR2 SNEGSKA (reference sequence). CDR3 in amino acids: CSAFDSPYSNQPQHF. CDR3 coding DNA: TGCAGTGCTTTCGACAGCCCCTATAGCAATCAGCCCCAGCATTTT.

This clonotype is a singleton in its sample. J is TRBJ2-7 and V is TRBV9; tentatively, D is TRBD1 or TRBD2 (6 bases each). CDR1 is SGDLS and CDR2 is YYNGEE in the germline V gene. The CDR3 has 14 amino acids. The V and J ends lost 4 bases and 3 bases respectively, with 14 bases between them. This CDR3 reads CASSPRGQYYEQYF. CDR3 nucleotides: TGTGCCAGCAGCCCTCGGGGGCAGTACTACGAGCAGTACTTC.

The chain has TRBV27 and TRBJ2-3; 9 bases map to TRBD2. Trimming took 5 bases from V and 1 from J; bases not matched to a gene: 10. Germline CDR1 is MNHEY and CDR2 is SMNVEV (reference sequence). The CDR3 covers 17 residues. The chain's CDR3 is CASSPLPSGTRTDTQYF. The CDR3 coding sequence is TGTGCCAGCAGTCCCCTACCTAGCGGGACCCGCACAGATACGCAGTATTTT.

This clonotype was detected only once. The rearrangement uses TRBV6-5 and TRBJ1-5; the D is unclear. CDR1 MNHEY and CDR2 SVGAGI come from the germline V gene. There are 15 residues in the CDR3. Between the trimmed V and J ends, which lost 6 bases and 5 bases, there was a span of 17 bases. The CDR3 coding sequence is TGTGCCAGCAGGGCGGCCCCCGGGGATTATCAGCCCCAGCATTTT. The encoded protein is CASRAAPGDYQPQHF.

This clonotype showed up just once. The chain recombines TRBV27 with TRBJ2-1, with D unclear. V lost 8 bases to trimming and J lost 8 bases, with 10 bases between them. Germline assignment: CDR1 MNHEY and CDR2 SMNVEV (reference sequence). This CDR3 region has 11 residues. The CDR3 here is CASGRVDEQFF. Here the CDR3 DNA reads TGTGCCAGCGGCCGAGTGGATGAGCAGTTCTTC.

The chain has TRBV6-5 and TRBJ2-1, with D perhaps being TRBD1 or TRBD2 (6 bases each). Trimming stripped 2 bases from V and 5 bases from J, with 22 bases between. Germline-derived CDR1 and CDR2 are MNHEY and SVGAGI. The CDR3 contains 18 residues. The CDR3 bases are TGTGCCAGCAGTTACCGACCGACGGGGAGGAGGGGGAACAATGAGCAGTTCTTC. Translating it yields CASSYRPTGRRGNNEQFF.

The chain combines TRBV6-5 with TRBJ1-2; D is possibly TRBD1 (5 bases). Germline loops: CDR1 MNHEY, CDR2 SVGAGI. The CDR3 runs 15 residues. V shed 1 base and J shed 8 bases, with 17 bases lying between them. DNA of the CDR3: TGTGCCAGCAGTTACTGGGACGGCGGCGGCTCAGGCTACACCTTC. As protein: CASSYWDGGGSGYTF.

This clonotype was seen once. V is TRBV25-1 and J is TRBJ2-7, with D maybe TRBD1 (6 bases). Germline CDR1 reads MGHDK; CDR2 reads SYGVNS. Trimming took 1 base from V and 6 from J, leaving 16 bases between them. This CDR3 is 15 amino acids long. CDR3 DNA sequence: TGTGCCAGCAGTGAATTTGTCCAGGGGCCTCCCGAGCAGTACTTC. Amino acid sequence: CASSEFVQGPPEQYF.

The rearrangement links TRBV4-1 to TRBJ2-7; 9 bases match TRBD1. The germline V gene encodes CDR1 MGHRA and CDR2 YSYEKL. The trim removed 4 bases at V and 1 base at J, leaving 5 bases unmatched. This CDR3 spans 15 amino acids. As DNA, the CDR3 is TGCGCCAGCAGCCTAAACGGACAGGGGTCCTACGAGCAGTACGTC. Amino acid sequence: CASSLNGQGSYEQYV.

The V and J genes are TRBV27 and TRBJ1-2, with D perhaps matching TRBD1 (6 bases). V lost 5 bases to trimming and J lost 5 bases, with 30 bases between them. Per the germline V gene, CDR1 is MNHEY and CDR2 is SMNVEV (reference sequence). CDR3 size: 19 residues. The CDR3 sequence: CASSLHARQDSKPEYGYTF. The CDR3 DNA sequence: TGTGCCAGCAGTCTACATGCCCGACAGGACTCGAAGCCCGAGTATGGCTACACCTTC.